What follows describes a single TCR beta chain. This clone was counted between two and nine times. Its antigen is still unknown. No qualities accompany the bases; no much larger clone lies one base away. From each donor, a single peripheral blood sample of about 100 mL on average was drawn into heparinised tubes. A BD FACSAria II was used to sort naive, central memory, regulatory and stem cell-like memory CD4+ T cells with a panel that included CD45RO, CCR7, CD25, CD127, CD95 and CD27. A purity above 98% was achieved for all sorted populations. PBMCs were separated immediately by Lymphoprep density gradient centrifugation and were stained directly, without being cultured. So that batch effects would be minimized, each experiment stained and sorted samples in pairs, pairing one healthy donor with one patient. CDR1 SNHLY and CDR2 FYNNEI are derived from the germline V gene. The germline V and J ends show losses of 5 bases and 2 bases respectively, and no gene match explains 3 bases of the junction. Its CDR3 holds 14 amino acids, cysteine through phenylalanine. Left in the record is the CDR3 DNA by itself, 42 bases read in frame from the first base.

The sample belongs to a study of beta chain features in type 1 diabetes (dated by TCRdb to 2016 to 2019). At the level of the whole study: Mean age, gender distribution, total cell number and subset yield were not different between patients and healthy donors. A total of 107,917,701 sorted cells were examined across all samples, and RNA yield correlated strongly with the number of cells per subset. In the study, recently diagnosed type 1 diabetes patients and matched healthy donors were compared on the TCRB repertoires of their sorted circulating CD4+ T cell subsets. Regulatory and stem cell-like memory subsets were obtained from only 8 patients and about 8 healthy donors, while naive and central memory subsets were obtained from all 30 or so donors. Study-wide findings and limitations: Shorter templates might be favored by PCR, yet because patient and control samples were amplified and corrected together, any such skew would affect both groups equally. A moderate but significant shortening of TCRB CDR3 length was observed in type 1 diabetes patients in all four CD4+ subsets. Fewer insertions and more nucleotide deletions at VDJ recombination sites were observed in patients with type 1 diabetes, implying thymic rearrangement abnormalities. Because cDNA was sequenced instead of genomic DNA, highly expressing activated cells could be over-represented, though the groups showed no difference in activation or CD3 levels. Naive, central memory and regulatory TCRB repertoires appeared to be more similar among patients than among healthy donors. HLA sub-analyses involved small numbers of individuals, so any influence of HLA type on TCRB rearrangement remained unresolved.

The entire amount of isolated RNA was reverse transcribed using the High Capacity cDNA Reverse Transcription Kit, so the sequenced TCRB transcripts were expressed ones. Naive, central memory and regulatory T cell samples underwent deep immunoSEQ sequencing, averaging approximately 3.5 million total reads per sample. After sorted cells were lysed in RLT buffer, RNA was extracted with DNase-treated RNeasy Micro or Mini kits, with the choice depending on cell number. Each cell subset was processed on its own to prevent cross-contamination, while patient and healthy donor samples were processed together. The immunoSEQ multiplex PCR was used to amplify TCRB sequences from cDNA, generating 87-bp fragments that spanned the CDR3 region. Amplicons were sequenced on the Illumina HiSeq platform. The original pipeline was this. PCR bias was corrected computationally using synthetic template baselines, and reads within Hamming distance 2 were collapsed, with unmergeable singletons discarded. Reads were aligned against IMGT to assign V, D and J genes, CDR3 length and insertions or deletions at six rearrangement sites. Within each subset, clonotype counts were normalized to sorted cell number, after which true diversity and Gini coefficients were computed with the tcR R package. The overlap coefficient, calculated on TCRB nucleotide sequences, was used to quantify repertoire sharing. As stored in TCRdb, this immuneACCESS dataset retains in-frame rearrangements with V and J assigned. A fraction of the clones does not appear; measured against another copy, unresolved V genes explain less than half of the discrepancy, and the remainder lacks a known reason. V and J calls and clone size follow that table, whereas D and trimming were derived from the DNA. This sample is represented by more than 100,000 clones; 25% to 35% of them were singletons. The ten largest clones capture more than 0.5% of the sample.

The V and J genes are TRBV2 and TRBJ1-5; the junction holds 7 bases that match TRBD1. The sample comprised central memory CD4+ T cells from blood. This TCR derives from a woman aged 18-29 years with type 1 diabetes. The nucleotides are TGTGCCAGCAGTATTGGACAGGGCAATCAGCCCCAGCATTTT. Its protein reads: CASSIGQGNQPQHF. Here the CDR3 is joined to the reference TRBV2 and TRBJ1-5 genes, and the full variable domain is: EPEVTQTPSHQVTQMGQEVILRCVPISNHLYFYWYRQILGQKVEFLVSFYNNEISEKSEIFDDQFSVERPDGSNFTLKIRSTKLEDSAMYFCASSIGQGNQPQHFGDGTRLSIL.